Listed below are T cell receptor beta chains from one sample, sequenced in a study of beta chain features in type 1 diabetes. Clones were sequenced by immunoSEQ multiplex PCR, and TCRdb holds only the in-frame ones, with some missing. The sample holds about 170,000 clones, around 7.9% seen once. Sequenced input: central memory CD4+ T cells from blood. These receptors all come from a man younger than 30 with type 1 diabetes. Both conserved end residues are part of each CDR3. The D gene is left open where the match is weak. Not all rows give a size; the values are once, few, many and, for expanded clones, a class.

D,J,V,size,DNA,CDR3
NA,TRBJ1-1,TRBV28,few,TGTGCCAGCAGCGAGACCGAGAGGTTCTCAGCTTTCTTT,CASSETERFSAFF
NA,TRBJ2-3,TRBV6-5,few,TGTGCCAGCAGTTACTCGCGGGGTAGCACAGATACGCAGTATTTT,CASSYSRGSTDTQYF
NA,TRBJ2-3,TRBV2,few,TGTGCCGGCCGAGTGGAGTCAGATACGCAGTATTTT,CAGRVESDTQYF
TRBD1,TRBJ1-6,TRBV9,few,TGTGCCAGCGCGGGTGGAGGGGGCGAATATTCACCCCTCCACTTT,CASAGGGGEYSPLHF
TRBD2,TRBJ2-3,TRBV30,NA,TGTGCCTGTTCAGCGGGGGGGCCGAGTACGCAGTATTTT,CACSAGGPSTQYF
TRBD2,TRBJ2-5,TRBV5-4,few,TGCGCCAGCAGCCAAGATTGGGTTCAAGCGGGGGGCTTCGAGACCCAGTACTTC,CASSQDWVQAGGFETQYF
NA,TRBJ2-1,TRBV15,many,TGTGCCACCAGCAGCCCGACAGGCTCTAATGAGCAGTTCTTC,CATSSPTGSNEQFF
NA,TRBJ1-1,TRBV11-2,NA,TGTGCCAGCAGTTCCCGGCTGGGCCCAAACACTGAAGCTTTCTTT,CASSSRLGPNTEAFF
TRBD2,TRBJ2-3,TRBV14,NA,TGTGCCAGCAGCCACAGACTAGCGGGGGGCCTTGTCACAGATACGCAGTATTTT,CASSHRLAGGLVTDTQYF
TRBD1,TRBJ2-7,TRBV2,NA,TGTGCCAGCAACGCCCAGGGGGCCGGCGAGCAGTACTTC,CASNAQGAGEQYF
TRBD1,TRBJ1-5,TRBV7-2,NA,TGTGCCAGCAGCCGGGACAGTAGCAATCAGCCCCAGCATTTT,CASSRDSSNQPQHF
NA,TRBJ2-7,TRBV5-4,few,TGTGCCAGCAGCCTTGACCTGACAGATAAGGAGATCAAGCAGTACTTC,CASSLDLTDKEIKQYF
TRBD1,TRBJ1-2,TRBV15,few,TGTGCCACCAGCAGAGGCGGACGGGACAGCTATGGCTACACCTTC,CATSRGGRDSYGYTF